Below are 9 T cell receptor beta chains sequenced from a single sample in a study of cytomegalovirus exposure and HLA in healthy donors. In the PCR, 60 Vbeta and 13 Jbeta primers were used. Repertoires were generated with immunoSEQ multiplex PCR, while TCRdb's copy carries only in-frame clones and drops some. The sample records tens of thousands of clones, over 65% being singletons. Sequencing was carried out using PBMCs. The source is a man aged 45-65 years in good health and CMV-seronegative.

The chain employs TRBV6-6 and TRBJ2-7; TRBD2 matches at 9 bases. V shed 2 bases and J 4 bases; nucleotides not matched to a gene: 6. Per the germline V gene, CDR1 is MNHNY and CDR2 is SVGAGI (reference sequence). The CDR3 covers 15 residues. CDR3 sequence (DNA): TGTGCCAGCAGTTACGACCTAGCGGGATCTTACGAGCAGTACTTC. Translated: CASSYDLAGSYEQYF.

V and J are TRBV2 and TRBJ2-3, with TRBD2 matching over 12 bases. CDR1 SNHLY and CDR2 FYNNEI come from the germline V gene. Trimming took 8 bases from V and 2 from J; bases not matched to a gene: 11. The CDR3 extends over 17 amino acids. The CDR3 loop is CASSSGRASEYTDTQYF. The CDR3 nucleotides are TGTGCCAGCTCTAGCGGGAGGGCCTCGGAATACACAGATACGCAGTATTTT.

The V and J genes are TRBV7-2 and TRBJ1-2; TRBD1 is a possible D gene (6 bases). The CDR3 sequence is 13 residues long. Germline CDR1 SGHTA, CDR2 FQGNSA. Between the trimmed V and J ends, which lost 6 bases and 3 bases, there was a span of 11 bases. The CDR3 DNA is TGTGCCAGCAGTCCCAACAGGGACTATGGCTACACCTTC. It is translated as CASSPNRDYGYTF.

The V gene is TRBV7-2, the J gene TRBJ1-5; D gene uncertain. The CDR3 contains 14 residues. Trimming took 3 bases from V and 7 from J, leaving 13 bases between them. Germline values: CDR1 SGHTA, CDR2 FQGNSA. CDR3 protein: CASSFQPVGQPQHF. DNA of the CDR3: TGTGCCAGCAGCTTCCAACCGGTCGGGCAGCCCCAGCATTTT.

As DNA, the CDR3 is TGTGCCAGCAGCTTAGTGGGGGAGGGTCTTAGGAATGAGCAGTTCTTC. This codes for CASSLVGEGLRNEQFF. V gene TRBV7-6 combines with J gene TRBJ2-1, with 7 bases matching TRBD2. This CDR3 is built from 16 residues. Losses at the gene ends were 1 base for V and 7 bases for J; bases not matched to a gene: 10. Germline V gene sequence: CDR1 SGHVS, CDR2 FNYEAQ.

This clone was detected a few times. The chain has TRBV4-3 and TRBJ2-1, with 7 nucleotides matching TRBD2. The CDR3 covers 16 residues. Germline V CDR1 and CDR2: LGHNA, YSLEER. V was clipped by 0 bases and J by 5 bases; unmatched bases: 7. The CDR3 region has the DNA TGCGCCAGCAGCCAAGATCTTTCTAGCGGAAACAATGAGCAGTTCTTC. Its translation is CASSQDLSSGNNEQFF.

This clone appeared a single time. This rearrangement joins TRBV5-1 to TRBJ2-1; 7 bases match TRBD2. This CDR3 is 15 amino acids long. Germline CDR1 reads SGHRS; CDR2 reads YFSETQ. Losses at the gene ends were 3 bases for V and 9 bases for J; bases not matched to a gene: 12. CDR3 bases: TGCGCCAGCAGCTCCCTGCCTGGGAGGGCTGGTGAGCAGTTCTTC. Translating gives CASSSLPGRAGEQFF.

The V and J genes are TRBV7-9 and TRBJ1-2, with no clear D. Germline values: CDR1 SEHNR, CDR2 FQNEAQ (reference sequence). The CDR3 length is 16 residues. The V end was cut by 3 bases, the J end by 1 base, with 15 bases between. The CDR3: CASSLGPAGLNYGYTF. The CDR3 coding sequence is TGTGCCAGCAGCTTGGGCCCAGCAGGACTTAACTATGGCTACACCTTC.

The rearrangement joins TRBV5-4 to TRBJ1-2, with 7 bases identical to TRBD1. Germline loops: CDR1 SGHNT, CDR2 YYREEE (reference sequence). V was clipped by 5 bases and J by 4 bases; unmatched bases: 17. This CDR3 spans 17 amino acids. The CDR3 DNA follows: TGTGCCAGCAGGCAAGGGGGCGGGCCCTCCGGGGGCTATGGCTACACCTTC. Protein product: CASRQGGGPSGGYGYTF. Full variable domain (missing parts from reference TRBV5-4 and TRBJ1-2): ETGVTQSPTHLIKTRGQQVTLRCSSQSGHNTVSWYQQALGQGPQFIFQYYREEENGRGNFPPRFSGLQFPNYSSELNVNALELDDSALYLCASRQGGGPSGGYGYTFGSGTRLTVV.